This T cell receptor (beta chain) was sequenced during a study of type 1 and type 2 diabetes patients. Amplification started from genomic DNA. The TCR beta CDR3 region was amplified using 30 forward and 13 reverse primers. TCRdb reprocessed the multiplex PCR reads with MiXCR, giving one entry per CDR3 protein. The sample shows 250,000 or so distinct CDR3 sequences, roughly 50% of them seen only once. The CDR3 length is 16 residues. The germline CDR1 and CDR2 sequences are DFQATT and SNEGSKA (reference sequence). V lost 2 bases and J lost 4; bases outside the gene matches: 11. The receptor was derived from a man between 18 and 35 years old with type 2 diabetes. Sequencing input: peripheral blood mononuclear cells (PBMCs). This chain connects TRBV20-1 to TRBJ2-3; 8 nucleotides agree with TRBD2. The CDR3 DNA reads as TGCAGTGCTAGACGGGTCGTAGCGGGATGGGCAGATACGCAGTATTTT. Its translation is CSARRVVAGWADTQYF.